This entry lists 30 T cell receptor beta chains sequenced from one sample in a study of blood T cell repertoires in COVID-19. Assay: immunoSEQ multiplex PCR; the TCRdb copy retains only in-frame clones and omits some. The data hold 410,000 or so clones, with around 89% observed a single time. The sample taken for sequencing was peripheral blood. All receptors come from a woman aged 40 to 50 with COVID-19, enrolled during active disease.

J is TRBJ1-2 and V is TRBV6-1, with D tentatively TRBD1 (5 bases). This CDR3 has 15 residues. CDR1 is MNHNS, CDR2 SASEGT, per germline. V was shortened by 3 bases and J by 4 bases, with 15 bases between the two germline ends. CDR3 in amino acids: CASSDIPRAGYGYTF. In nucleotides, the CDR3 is TGTGCCAGCAGTGATATTCCCAGGGCCGGCTATGGCTACACCTTC.

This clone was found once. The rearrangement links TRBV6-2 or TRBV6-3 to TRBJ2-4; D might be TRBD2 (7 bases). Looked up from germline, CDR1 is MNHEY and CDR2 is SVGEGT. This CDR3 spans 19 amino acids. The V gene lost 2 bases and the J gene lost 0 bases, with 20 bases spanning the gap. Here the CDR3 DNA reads TGTGCCAGCAGTTACCCTTGGGGGGGCAGGGTTATAGCCAAAAACATTCAGTACTTC. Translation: CASSYPWGGRVIAKNIQYF.

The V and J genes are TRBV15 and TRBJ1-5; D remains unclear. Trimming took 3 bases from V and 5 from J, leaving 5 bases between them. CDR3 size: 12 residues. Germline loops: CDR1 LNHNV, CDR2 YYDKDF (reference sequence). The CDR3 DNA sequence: TGTGCCACCAGCAGTCCAGATCAGCCCCAGCATTTT. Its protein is CATSSPDQPQHF.

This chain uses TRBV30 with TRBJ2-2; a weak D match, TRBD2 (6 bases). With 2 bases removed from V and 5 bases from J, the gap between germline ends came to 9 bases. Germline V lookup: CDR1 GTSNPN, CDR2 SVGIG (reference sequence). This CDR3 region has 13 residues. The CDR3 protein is CAWSLGGTGELFF. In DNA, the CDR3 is TGTGCCTGGAGTCTTGGGGGGACCGGGGAGCTGTTTTTT.

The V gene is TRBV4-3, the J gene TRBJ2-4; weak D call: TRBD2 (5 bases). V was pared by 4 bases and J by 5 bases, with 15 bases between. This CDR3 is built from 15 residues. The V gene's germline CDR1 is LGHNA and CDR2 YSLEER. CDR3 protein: CASSLGRARQNIQYF. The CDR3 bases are TGCGCCAGCAGCCTGGGGAGAGCGAGGCAAAACATTCAGTACTTC.

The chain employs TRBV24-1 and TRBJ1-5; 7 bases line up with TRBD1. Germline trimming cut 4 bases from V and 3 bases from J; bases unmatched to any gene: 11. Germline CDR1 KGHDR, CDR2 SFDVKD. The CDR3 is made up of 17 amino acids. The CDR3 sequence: CATSDSKGDRANQPQHF. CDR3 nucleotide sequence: TGTGCCACCAGTGACTCCAAGGGCGACAGGGCCAATCAGCCCCAGCATTTT.

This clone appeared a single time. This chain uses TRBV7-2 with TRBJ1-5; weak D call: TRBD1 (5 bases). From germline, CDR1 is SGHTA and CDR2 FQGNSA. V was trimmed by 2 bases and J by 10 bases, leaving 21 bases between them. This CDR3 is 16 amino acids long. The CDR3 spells CASSLFLRGLSAPQHF. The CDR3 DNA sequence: TGTGCCAGCAGCTTATTTCTTCGGGGGTTAAGCGCTCCCCAGCATTTT.

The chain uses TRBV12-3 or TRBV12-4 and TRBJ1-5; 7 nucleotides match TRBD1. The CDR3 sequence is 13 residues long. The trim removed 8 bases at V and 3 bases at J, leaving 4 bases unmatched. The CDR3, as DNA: TGTGCCAGCGGACAGGATCCCAATCAGCCCCAGCATTTT. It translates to CASGQDPNQPQHF.

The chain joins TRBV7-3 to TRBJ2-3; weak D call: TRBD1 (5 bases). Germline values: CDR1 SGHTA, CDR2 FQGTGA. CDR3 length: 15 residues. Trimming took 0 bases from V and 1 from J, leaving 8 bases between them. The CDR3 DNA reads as TGTGCCAGCAGCTTAACACAGGCCGGCACAGATACGCAGTATTTT. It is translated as CASSLTQAGTDTQYF.

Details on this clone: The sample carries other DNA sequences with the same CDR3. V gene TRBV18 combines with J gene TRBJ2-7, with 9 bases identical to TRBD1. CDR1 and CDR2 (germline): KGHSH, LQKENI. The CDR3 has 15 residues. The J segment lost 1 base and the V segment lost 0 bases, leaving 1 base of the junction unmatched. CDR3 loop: CASSPPGQGSYEQYF. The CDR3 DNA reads TGTGCCAGCTCACCACCTGGACAGGGGTCCTACGAGCAGTACTTC.

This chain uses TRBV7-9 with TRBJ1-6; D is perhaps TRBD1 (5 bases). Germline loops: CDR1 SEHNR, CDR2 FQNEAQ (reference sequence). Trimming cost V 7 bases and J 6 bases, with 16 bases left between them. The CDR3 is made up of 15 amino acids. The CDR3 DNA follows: TGTGCCAGCACCTTGGGGGGGGGACCTAATTCACCCCTCCACTTT. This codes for CASTLGGGPNSPLHF.

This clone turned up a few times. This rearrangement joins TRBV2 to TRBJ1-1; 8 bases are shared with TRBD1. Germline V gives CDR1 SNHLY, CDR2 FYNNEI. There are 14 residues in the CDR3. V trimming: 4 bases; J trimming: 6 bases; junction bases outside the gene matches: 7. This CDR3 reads CASSVQGASPEAFF. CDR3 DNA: TGTGCCAGCAGTGTCCAGGGGGCGTCCCCTGAAGCTTTCTTT.

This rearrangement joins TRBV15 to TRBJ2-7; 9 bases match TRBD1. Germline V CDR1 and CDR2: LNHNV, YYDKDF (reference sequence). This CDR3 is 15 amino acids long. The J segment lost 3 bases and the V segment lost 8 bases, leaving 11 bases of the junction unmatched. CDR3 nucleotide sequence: TGTGCCACCTCACCCCGGGGGACAGGGTTCTACGAGCAGTACTTC. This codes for CATSPRGTGFYEQYF.

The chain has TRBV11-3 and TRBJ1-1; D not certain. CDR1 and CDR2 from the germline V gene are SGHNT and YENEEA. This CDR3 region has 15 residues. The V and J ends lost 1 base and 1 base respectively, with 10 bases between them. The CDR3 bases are TGTGCCAGCAGCTTAGGCGGTCGGTCGAACACTGAAGCTTTCTTT. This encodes CASSLGGRSNTEAFF.

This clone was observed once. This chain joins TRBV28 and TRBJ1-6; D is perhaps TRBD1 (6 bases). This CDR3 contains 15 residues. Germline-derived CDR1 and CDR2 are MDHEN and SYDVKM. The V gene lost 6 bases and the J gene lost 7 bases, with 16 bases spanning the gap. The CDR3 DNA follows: TGTGCCAGCAGGTTAAATCAGGGGAGAAATTCACCCCTCCACTTT. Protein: CASRLNQGRNSPLHF. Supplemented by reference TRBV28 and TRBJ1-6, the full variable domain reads DVKVTQSSRYLVKRTGEKVFLECVQDMDHENMFWYRQDPGLGLRLIYFSYDVKMKEKGDIPEGYSVSREKKERFSLILESASTNQTSMYLCASRLNQGRNSPLHFGNGTRLTVT.

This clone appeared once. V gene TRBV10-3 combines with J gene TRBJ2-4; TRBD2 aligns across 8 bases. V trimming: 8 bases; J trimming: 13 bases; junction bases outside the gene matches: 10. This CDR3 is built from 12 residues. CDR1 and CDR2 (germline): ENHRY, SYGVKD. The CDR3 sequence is CAIGRREGTQYF. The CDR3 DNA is TGTGCCATCGGGAGACGGGAGGGTACCCAGTACTTC.

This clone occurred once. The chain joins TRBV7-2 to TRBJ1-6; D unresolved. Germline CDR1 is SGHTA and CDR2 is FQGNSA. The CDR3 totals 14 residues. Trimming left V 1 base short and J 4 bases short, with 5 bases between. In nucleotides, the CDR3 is TGTGCCAGCAGCTTAGTTCCGTATAATTCACCCCTCCACTTT. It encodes CASSLVPYNSPLHF.

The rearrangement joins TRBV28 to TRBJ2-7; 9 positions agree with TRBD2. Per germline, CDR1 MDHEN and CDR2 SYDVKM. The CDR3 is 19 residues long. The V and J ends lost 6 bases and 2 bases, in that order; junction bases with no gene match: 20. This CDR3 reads CASRPRGHPTSGYPYEQYF. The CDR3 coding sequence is TGTGCCAGCAGGCCCCGGGGACATCCGACTAGCGGTTACCCCTACGAGCAGTACTTC.

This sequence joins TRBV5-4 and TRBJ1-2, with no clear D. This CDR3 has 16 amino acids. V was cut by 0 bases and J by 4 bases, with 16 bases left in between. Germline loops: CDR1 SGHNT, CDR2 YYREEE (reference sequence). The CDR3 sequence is CASSLAGTSSLYGYTF. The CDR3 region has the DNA TGTGCCAGCAGCTTGGCCGGTACCTCTTCTCTCTATGGCTACACCTTC.

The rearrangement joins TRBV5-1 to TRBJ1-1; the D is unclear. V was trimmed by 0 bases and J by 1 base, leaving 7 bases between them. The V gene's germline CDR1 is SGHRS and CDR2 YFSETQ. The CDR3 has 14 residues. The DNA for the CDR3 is TGCGCCAGCAGCTTGGAGCCCGGGAACACTGAAGCTTTCTTT. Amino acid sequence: CASSLEPGNTEAFF.

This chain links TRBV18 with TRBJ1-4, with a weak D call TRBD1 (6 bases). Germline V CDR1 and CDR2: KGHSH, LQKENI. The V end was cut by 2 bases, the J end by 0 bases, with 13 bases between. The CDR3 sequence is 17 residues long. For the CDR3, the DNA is TGTGCCAGCTCACCATTCCGGGACATTTCAACTAATGAAAAACTGTTTTTT. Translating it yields CASSPFRDISTNEKLFF.

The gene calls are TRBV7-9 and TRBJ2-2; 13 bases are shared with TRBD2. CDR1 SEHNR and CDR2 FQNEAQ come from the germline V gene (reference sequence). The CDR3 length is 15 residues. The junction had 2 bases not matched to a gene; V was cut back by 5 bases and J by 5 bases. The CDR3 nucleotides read TGTGCCAGCAGCCTGACTAGCGGGAGGACCGGGGAGCTGTTTTTT. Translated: CASSLTSGRTGELFF.

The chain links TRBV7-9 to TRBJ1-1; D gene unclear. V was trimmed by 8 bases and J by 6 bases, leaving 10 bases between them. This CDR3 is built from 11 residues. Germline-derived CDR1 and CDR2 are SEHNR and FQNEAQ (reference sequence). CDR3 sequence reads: CASRSWAEAFF. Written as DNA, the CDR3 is TGTGCCAGCCGGAGCTGGGCTGAAGCTTTCTTT.

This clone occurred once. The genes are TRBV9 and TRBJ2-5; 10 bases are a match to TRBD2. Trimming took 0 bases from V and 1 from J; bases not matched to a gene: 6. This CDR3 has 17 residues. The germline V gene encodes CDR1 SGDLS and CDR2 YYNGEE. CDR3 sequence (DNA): TGTGCCAGCAGCGTAGATCCGAGCGGGAGGGCCCAAGAGACCCAGTACTTC. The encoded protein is CASSVDPSGRAQETQYF. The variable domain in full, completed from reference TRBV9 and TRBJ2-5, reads DSGVTQTPKHLITATGQRVTLRCSPRSGDLSVYWYQQSLDQGLQFLIQYYNGEERAKGNILERFSAQQFPDLHSELNLSSLELGDSALYFCASSVDPSGRAQETQYFGPGTRLLVL.

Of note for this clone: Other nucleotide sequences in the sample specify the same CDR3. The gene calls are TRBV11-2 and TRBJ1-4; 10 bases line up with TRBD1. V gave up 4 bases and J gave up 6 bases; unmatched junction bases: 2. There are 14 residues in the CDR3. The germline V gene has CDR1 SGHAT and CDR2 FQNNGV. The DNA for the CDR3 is TGTGCCAGCAGCTCGACAGGGGGCGATGAAAAACTGTTTTTT. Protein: CASSSTGGDEKLFF.

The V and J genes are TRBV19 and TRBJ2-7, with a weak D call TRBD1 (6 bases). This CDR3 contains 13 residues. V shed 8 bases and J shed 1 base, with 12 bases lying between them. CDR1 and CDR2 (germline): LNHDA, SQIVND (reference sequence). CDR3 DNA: TGTGCCAGTTCCTTTGGGACATCCTACGAGCAGTACTTC. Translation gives CASSFGTSYEQYF.

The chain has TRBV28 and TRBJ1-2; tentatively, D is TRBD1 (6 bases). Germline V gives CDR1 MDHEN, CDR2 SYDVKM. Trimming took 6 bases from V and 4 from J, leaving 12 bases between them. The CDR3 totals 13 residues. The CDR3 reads CASSTGFGYGYTF. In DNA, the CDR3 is TGTGCCAGCAGCACAGGGTTTGGCTATGGCTACACCTTC.

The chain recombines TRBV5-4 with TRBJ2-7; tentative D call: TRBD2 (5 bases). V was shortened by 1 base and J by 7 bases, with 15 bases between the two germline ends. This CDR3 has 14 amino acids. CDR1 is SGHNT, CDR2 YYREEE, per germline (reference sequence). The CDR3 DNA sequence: TGTGCCAGCAGCTTGAAGGGTACTAGTGGAGAGCAGTACTTC. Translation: CASSLKGTSGEQYF.

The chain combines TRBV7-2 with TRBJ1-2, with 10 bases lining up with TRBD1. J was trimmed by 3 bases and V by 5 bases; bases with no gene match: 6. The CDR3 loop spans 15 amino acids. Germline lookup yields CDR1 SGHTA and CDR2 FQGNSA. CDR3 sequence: CASSISGTGDYGYTF. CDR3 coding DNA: TGTGCCAGCAGCATTTCCGGGACAGGGGACTATGGCTACACCTTC. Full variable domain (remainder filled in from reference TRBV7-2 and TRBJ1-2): GAGVSQSPSNKVTEKGKDVELRCDPISGHTALYWYRQSLGQGLEFLIYFQGNSAPDKSGLPSDRFSAERTGGSVSTLTIQRTQQEDSAVYLCASSISGTGDYGYTFGSGTRLTVV.

CDR3 DNA: TGTGCCAGCAGTCTGGATCGGGACAGGAGGACAGAGACCCAGTACTTC. Amino acids: CASSLDRDRRTETQYF. This rearrangement joins TRBV27 to TRBJ2-5; 8 bases fit TRBD1. CDR3 length equals 16 residues. Unmatched junction bases numbered 12, after V lost 5 bases and J lost 4 bases. Per the germline V gene, CDR1 is MNHEY and CDR2 is SMNVEV (reference sequence).